Ten or more counts support the clone carrying this TCR beta chain. Its antigen is not identified. The data derive from a study of response to subunit inactivated influenza vaccine. The study, taken as a whole, reports: The authors put forward the suggestion that each seasonal influenza vaccination may bring in only a limited number of new T cells.

Via MiXCR, TCRdb re-called the RT-PCR reads, giving one row per CDR3 protein. The sample yields hundreds of thousands of distinct CDR3 sequences, approximately 7.6% seen once. This sample comprised PBMCs from blood, obtained around 25 months after vaccination. The clonotype was recovered from a man between 50 and 69 years old who received an inactivated influenza vaccine.

The CDR3 nucleotides are TGTGCCAGCAGGGAGAACTCTGGGGCCAACGTCCTGACTTTC. It is translated as CASRENSGANVLTF. The chain recombines TRBV12-3 or TRBV12-4 with TRBJ2-6, with D hard to call. V was pared by 6 bases and J by 0 bases, with 6 bases between. CDR3 length: 14 residues.